This T cell receptor (beta chain) originates from a study of tumor-infiltrating lymphocytes in primary liver carcinoma. In its sample, this clonotype was seen many times. Germline-derived CDR1 and CDR2 are MNHNS and SASEGT. There are 14 residues in the CDR3. V lost 5 bases, J lost 13 bases, and 13 bases stayed unmatched. TCR beta cDNA came from about 0.55 ug total RNA, primed with a constant-region primer. Libraries of TCR beta came from three nested multiplex PCR rounds with slightly modified ARM-PCR. A C-beta reverse primer and TRBV1-TRBV30 forward primers served in each of the first two PCR rounds, at roughly 10 cycles apiece. Each CDR3 protein is one row after TCRdb ran MiXCR on the multiplex PCR reads. The sample yields approximately 92,000 distinct CDR3 sequences, just over 65% seen once. From unsorted bulk tissue weighing roughly 17-31 mg, DNA and RNA were co-extracted.

The receptor was isolated from a middle-aged man with primary liver carcinoma and hepatitis B virus infection. The sample comprised tumor-adjacent normal liver tissue. The gene calls are TRBV6-1 and TRBJ2-7; 11 nucleotides line up with TRBD2. The CDR3 loop reads CASSPGTSGLDVYF. CDR3 bases: TGTGCCAGCAGTCCCGGGACTAGCGGCCTAGACGTCTACTTC.